The sequence of this TCR beta chain was determined in a study of cytomegalovirus exposure and HLA in healthy donors. Study details: Within an early data release were about 80 million unique TCRs drawn from HLA-typed donors. Study-level results: Most CMV-associated TCR beta chains were later found to appear HLA-restricted. The authors later found TCR association rates varying by HLA locus, with DRB1 most and HLA-C fewest. Analysis was carried out at a later point, and it linked a missense DCLRE1C variant to TCR beta V- and J-gene trimming.

A remark on this clone: The antigen remains unidentified. Other DNA sequences in the same sample also yield this CDR3.

In the PCR, 60 Vbeta and 13 Jbeta primers were used. This table comes from immunoSEQ multiplex PCR, and its TCRdb copy is limited to in-frame clones, with some not included. This repertoire shows fewer than 45,000 clones, more than 90% found once; its top ten account for 2.7%. The CDR3 runs to 13 residues. The germline V and J ends were trimmed by 3 bases and 6 bases, with 11 bases remaining between them. Germline CDR1 reads GTSNPN; CDR2 reads SVGIG (reference sequence). V and J are TRBV30 and TRBJ1-4; D gene ambiguous. This receptor was taken from a young woman in good health and CMV-seronegative. Material for sequencing was PBMCs. The CDR3 DNA sequence: TGTGCCTGGAGCCCCACTGAGCATGAAAAACTGTTTTTT. This sequence encodes CAWSPTEHEKLFF.